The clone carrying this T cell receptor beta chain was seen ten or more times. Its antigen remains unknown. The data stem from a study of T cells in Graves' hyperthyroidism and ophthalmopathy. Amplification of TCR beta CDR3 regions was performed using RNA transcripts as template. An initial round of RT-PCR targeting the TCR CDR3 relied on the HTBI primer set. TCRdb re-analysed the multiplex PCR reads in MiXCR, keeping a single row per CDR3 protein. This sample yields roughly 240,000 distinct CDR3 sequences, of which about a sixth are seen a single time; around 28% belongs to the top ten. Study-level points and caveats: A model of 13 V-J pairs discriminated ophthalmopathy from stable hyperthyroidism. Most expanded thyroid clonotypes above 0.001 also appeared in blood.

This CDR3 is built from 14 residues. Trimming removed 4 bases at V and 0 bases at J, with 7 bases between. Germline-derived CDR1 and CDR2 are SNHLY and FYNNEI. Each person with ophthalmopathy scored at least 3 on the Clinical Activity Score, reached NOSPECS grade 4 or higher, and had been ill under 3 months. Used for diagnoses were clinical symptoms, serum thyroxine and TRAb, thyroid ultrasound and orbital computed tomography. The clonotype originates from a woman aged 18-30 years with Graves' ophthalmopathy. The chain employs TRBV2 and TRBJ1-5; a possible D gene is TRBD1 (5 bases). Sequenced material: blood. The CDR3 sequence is CASSGGNSNQPQHF. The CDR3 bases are TGTGCCAGCAGTGGGGGGAATAGCAATCAGCCCCAGCATTTT.